One and the same sample provided the 20 T cell receptor beta chains below, sequenced in a study of response to subunit inactivated influenza vaccine. TCRdb itself ran the RT-PCR reads through MiXCR, one entry per CDR3 protein. Here the sample spans some 600,000 distinct CDR3 sequences, less than 15% being singletons. The sequenced sample was PBMCs from blood, obtained less than 15 days before vaccination. All receptors derive from a man aged 45-60 years who received an inactivated influenza vaccine.

The V call is TRBV14, the J call TRBJ2-1; D gene uncertain. Trimming removed 0 bases at V and 3 bases at J, with 6 bases between. The CDR3 totals 14 residues. Germline assignment: CDR1 SGHDN and CDR2 FVKESK. CDR3 sequence (DNA): TGTGCCAGCAGCCAAGATACACACTACAATGAGCAGTTCTTC. Translated, it gives CASSQDTHYNEQFF.

The table lists this clonotype with many counts. V usage is TRBV6-2 or TRBV6-3 and J usage is TRBJ2-3; 9 bases map to TRBD2. This CDR3 is built from 15 residues. The germline gives CDR1 MNHEY, CDR2 SVGEGT. The V gene end was trimmed by 4 bases and the J gene end by 1 base; junction bases not matched to a gene: 3. The CDR3 spells CASSSRLAGTDTQYF. CDR3 sequence (DNA): TGTGCCAGCAGTTCCCGACTAGCGGGCACAGATACGCAGTATTTT.

This clonotype was seen a few times. The rearrangement joins TRBV20-1 to TRBJ2-1; D may be TRBD2 (5 bases). CDR3 size: 16 residues. Germline CDR1 and CDR2: DFQATT and SNEGSKA (reference sequence). The V and J ends lost 3 bases and 4 bases respectively, with 19 bases between them. The CDR3 DNA reads TGCAGTGCTAGTAGCGAGCGGAACGGGCTTTACAATGAGCAGTTCTTC. Translated: CSASSERNGLYNEQFF.

This clonotype was observed a few times. The chain has TRBV7-2 and TRBJ2-3; D is uncertain. V gave up 5 bases and J gave up 6 bases, with 18 bases separating them. The CDR3 spans 15 residues. The V gene's germline CDR1 is SGHTA and CDR2 FQGNSA. This CDR3 reads CASSAFDGSHDTQYF. The CDR3 coding sequence is TGTGCCAGCAGCGCCTTTGACGGCAGTCACGATACGCAGTATTTT.

The chain recombines TRBV6-1 with TRBJ2-3; 7 bases fit TRBD1. The CDR3 runs to 15 residues. The germline V gene has CDR1 MNHNS and CDR2 SASEGT. V was clipped by 5 bases and J by 4 bases; unmatched bases: 9. The CDR3 DNA follows: TGTGCCAGCAGTCTATGGGACAGCAGCGCAGATACGCAGTATTTT. As protein: CASSLWDSSADTQYF.

This clonotype was seen ten or more times. V and J are TRBV7-8 and TRBJ2-5; D possibly corresponds to TRBD2 (5 bases). This CDR3 region has 16 residues. The germline V gene encodes CDR1 SGHVS and CDR2 FQNEAQ. The V end lost 5 bases, the J end lost 5 bases, and 21 bases lay between the germline ends. CDR3 bases: TGTGCCAGCAGCACCCGAGCGGAGATGATGGTGGAGACCCAGTACTTC. Amino acids: CASSTRAEMMVETQYF.

The table lists this clonotype with a few counts. The chain links TRBV2 to TRBJ2-5; D perhaps matches TRBD2 (5 bases). The CDR3 has 13 amino acids. Per germline, CDR1 SNHLY and CDR2 FYNNEI. Trimming cost V 1 base and J 7 bases, with 10 bases left between them. DNA of the CDR3: TGTGCCAGCAGTGAAGAGAGAGGGCGGACCCAGTACTTC. Its protein product is CASSEERGRTQYF.

This clonotype has just a few counts. V gene TRBV27 combines with J gene TRBJ1-6, with TRBD1 matching 9 bases. CDR1 and CDR2 from the germline V gene are MNHEY and SMNVEV (reference sequence). V was pared by 3 bases and J by 0 bases, with 3 bases of the junction left unmatched. This CDR3 region has 17 residues. In nucleotides, the CDR3 is TGTGCCAGCAGTTTGGGGACAGGGTCCTCCTATAATTCACCCCTCCACTTT. Translated: CASSLGTGSSYNSPLHF.

Regarding this clonotype: This may arise from a read error, as a much more abundant clone is one base away. CDR3 in amino acids: CSSSLKLAGVYEQYF. The CDR3, as DNA: TGTTCCAGCAGTTTAAAACTAGCGGGGGTCTACGAGCAGTACTTC. The chain joins TRBV12-3 or TRBV12-4 to TRBJ2-7, with 11 bases aligning to TRBD2. The CDR3 has 15 residues.

The chain combines TRBV5-1 with TRBJ2-5; D is perhaps TRBD2 (7 bases). V was shortened by 4 bases and J by 2 bases, with 24 bases between the two germline ends. The germline gives CDR1 SGHRS, CDR2 YFSETQ. This CDR3 contains 18 residues. CDR3 in DNA: TGCGCCAGCAGCCTGACCGGGACACAGGGTAGCGGGCAAGAGACCCAGTACTTC. Translated, it gives CASSLTGTQGSGQETQYF.

This clonotype was detected ten times or more. The chain combines TRBV5-1 with TRBJ2-5; possibly TRBD2 for D (6 bases). Germline CDR1 is SGHRS and CDR2 is YFSETQ. CDR3 length equals 15 residues. Trimming stripped 4 bases from V and 2 bases from J, with 15 bases between. The CDR3 DNA sequence: TGCGCCAGCAGCCCGGACGGACTATCTCAAGAGACCCAGTACTTC. Amino acids: CASSPDGLSQETQYF.

The chain combines TRBV7-3 with TRBJ2-2; 10 bases align to TRBD2. V dropped 3 bases and J dropped 4; count of bases not matched to a gene: 8. CDR3 length equals 17 residues. Germline V gene lookup returns CDR1 SGHTA and CDR2 FQGTGA. The CDR3 DNA reads as TGTGCCAGCAGCTTTCCGTTAGCGGGAGGTTCCACCGGGGAGCTGTTTTTT. Protein sequence: CASSFPLAGGSTGELFF.

This clonotype was seen only a few times. CDR3: CASSSTGGFYEQYF. Written as DNA, the CDR3 is TGTGCCAGCAGCTCGACAGGGGGATTCTACGAGCAGTACTTC. The chain joins TRBV5-5 to TRBJ2-7, with 9 nucleotides matching TRBD1. The CDR3 is 14 residues long. With 3 bases clipped from V and 3 bases from J, the junction kept 4 bases outside the gene matches. The germline V gene has CDR1 SGHKS and CDR2 YYEKEE (reference sequence).

The chain couples TRBV20-1 to TRBJ2-3; 9 nucleotides align to TRBD1. Germline CDR1 is DFQATT and CDR2 is SNEGSKA (reference sequence). With V trimmed by 2 bases and J by 11 bases, 8 bases remained unmatched. This CDR3 spans 13 amino acids. CDR3: CSARLPGQGRQYF. The CDR3 coding sequence is TGCAGTGCTAGATTACCCGGACAGGGGAGGCAGTATTTT.

This clonotype was detected a few times. The gene calls are TRBV14 and TRBJ1-3; D unresolved. The germline V gene encodes CDR1 SGHDN and CDR2 FVKESK. V was trimmed by 0 bases and J by 11 bases, leaving 11 bases between them. The CDR3 is made up of 13 amino acids. The CDR3 is CASSQDLGWPIYF. The CDR3 coding sequence is TGTGCCAGCAGCCAAGATCTAGGCTGGCCCATATATTTT.

The sample holds a few counts of this clonotype. The chain employs TRBV6-5 and TRBJ1-1; 7 bases are a match to TRBD1. The trim removed 3 bases at V and 2 bases at J, leaving 9 bases unmatched. CDR1 is MNHEY and CDR2 is SVGAGI in the germline V gene. CDR3 length equals 16 residues. As DNA, the CDR3 is TGTGCCAGCAGTTATTCGACAGGGCCCGCTAACACTGAAGCTTTCTTT. Protein: CASSYSTGPANTEAFF.

The table lists this clonotype with many counts. V gene TRBV7-2 combines with J gene TRBJ1-2; a weak D match, TRBD1 (5 bases). Germline V lookup: CDR1 SGHTA, CDR2 FQGNSA. Deletions cut 1 base from V and 4 bases from J, with 10 bases between. CDR3 length: 14 amino acids. CDR3 DNA: TGTGCCAGCAGCTTAGTAGGAGGGGCCTATGGCTACACCTTC. Translation: CASSLVGGAYGYTF.

The chain uses TRBV20-1 and TRBJ2-3, with 11 bases fitting TRBD2. After removal of 6 bases from V and 2 bases from J, the junction contained 7 bases not matched to a gene. CDR1 is DFQATT, CDR2 SNEGSKA, per germline (reference sequence). The CDR3 has 15 amino acids. This chain's CDR3 is CSAQGLAGSTDTQYF. The CDR3 nucleotides are TGCAGTGCCCAAGGACTAGCGGGTTCCACAGATACGCAGTATTTT.

The genes are TRBV10-3 and TRBJ2-5; 7 nucleotides line up with TRBD1. The CDR3 length is 14 residues. V gave up 4 bases and J gave up 3 bases; unmatched junction bases: 5. Germline loops: CDR1 ENHRY, CDR2 SYGVKD. The CDR3 sequence is CAISGVRGKETQYF. The CDR3 DNA follows: TGTGCCATCAGTGGTGTCAGGGGGAAAGAGACCCAGTACTTC.

This clonotype was seen repeatedly, ten times or more. The V and J genes are TRBV7-8 and TRBJ2-7, with unresolved D. V lost 6 bases and J lost 0, with 12 bases in between. CDR3 length: 14 residues. Germline assignment: CDR1 SGHVS and CDR2 FQNEAQ. CDR3 nucleotides: TGTGCCAGCAGTCCCGTGAGGAGCTCCTACGAGCAGTACTTC. It encodes CASSPVRSSYEQYF. Drawing the rest from reference TRBV7-8 and TRBJ2-7, the complete variable domain is GAGVSQSPRYKVAKRGQDVALRCDPISGHVSLFWYQQALGQGPEFLTYFQNEAQLDKSGLPSDRFFAERPEGSVSTLKIQRTQQEDSAVYLCASSPVRSSYEQYFGPGTRLTVT.